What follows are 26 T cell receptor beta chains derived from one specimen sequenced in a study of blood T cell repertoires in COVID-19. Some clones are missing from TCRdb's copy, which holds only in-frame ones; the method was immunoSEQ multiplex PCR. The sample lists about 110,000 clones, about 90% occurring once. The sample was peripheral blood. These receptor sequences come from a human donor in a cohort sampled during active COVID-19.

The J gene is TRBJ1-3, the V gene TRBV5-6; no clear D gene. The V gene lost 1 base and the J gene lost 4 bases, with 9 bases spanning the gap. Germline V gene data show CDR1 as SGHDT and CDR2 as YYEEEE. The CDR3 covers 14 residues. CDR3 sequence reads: CASSLSGVGNTIYF. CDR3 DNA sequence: TGTGCCAGCAGCTTGTCCGGGGTCGGAAACACCATATATTTT.

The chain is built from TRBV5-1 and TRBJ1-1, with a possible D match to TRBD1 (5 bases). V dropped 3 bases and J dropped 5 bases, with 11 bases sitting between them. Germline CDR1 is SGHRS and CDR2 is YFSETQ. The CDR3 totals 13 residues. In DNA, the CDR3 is TGCGCCAGCAGCTGGAGGGGAGGTACTGAAGCTTTCTTT. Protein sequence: CASSWRGGTEAFF.

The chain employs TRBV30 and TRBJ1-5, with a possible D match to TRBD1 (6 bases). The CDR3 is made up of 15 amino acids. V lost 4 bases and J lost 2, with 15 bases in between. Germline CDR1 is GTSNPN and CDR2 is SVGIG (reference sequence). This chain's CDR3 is CAWTSDSLGNQPQHF. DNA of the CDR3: TGTGCCTGGACCTCGGACAGCCTTGGCAATCAGCCCCAGCATTTT.

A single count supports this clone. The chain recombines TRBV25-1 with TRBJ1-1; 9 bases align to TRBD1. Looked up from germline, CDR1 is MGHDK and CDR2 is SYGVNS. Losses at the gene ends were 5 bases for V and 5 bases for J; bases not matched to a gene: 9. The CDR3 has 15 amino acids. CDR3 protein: CASSLAGTGYTEAFF. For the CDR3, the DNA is TGTGCCAGCAGTCTCGCCGGGACAGGGTATACTGAAGCTTTCTTT.

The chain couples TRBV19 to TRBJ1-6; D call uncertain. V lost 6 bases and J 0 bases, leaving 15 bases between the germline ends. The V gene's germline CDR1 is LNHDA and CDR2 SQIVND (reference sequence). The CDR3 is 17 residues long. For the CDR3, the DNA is TGTGCCAGTAGAGTCTCACAGCCGAGCTCCTATAATTCACCCCTCCACTTT. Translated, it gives CASRVSQPSSYNSPLHF.

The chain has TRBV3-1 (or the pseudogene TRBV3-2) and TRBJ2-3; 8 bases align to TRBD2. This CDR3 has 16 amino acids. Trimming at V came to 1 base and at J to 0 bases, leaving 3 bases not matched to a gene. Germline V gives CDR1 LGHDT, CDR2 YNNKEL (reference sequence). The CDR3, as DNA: TGTGCCAGCAGCCAAGGACTAGCGCCAAGCACAGATACGCAGTATTTT. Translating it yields CASSQGLAPSTDTQYF.

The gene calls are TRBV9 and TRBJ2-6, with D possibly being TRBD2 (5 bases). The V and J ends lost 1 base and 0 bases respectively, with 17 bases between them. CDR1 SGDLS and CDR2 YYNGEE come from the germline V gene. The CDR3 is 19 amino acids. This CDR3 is CASSVTNFPSPSGANVLTF. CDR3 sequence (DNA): TGTGCCAGCAGCGTAACCAACTTCCCTAGCCCCTCTGGGGCCAACGTCCTGACTTTC. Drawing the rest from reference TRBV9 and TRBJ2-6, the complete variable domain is DSGVTQTPKHLITATGQRVTLRCSPRSGDLSVYWYQQSLDQGLQFLIQYYNGEERAKGNILERFSAQQFPDLHSELNLSSLELGDSALYFCASSVTNFPSPSGANVLTFGAGSRLTVL.

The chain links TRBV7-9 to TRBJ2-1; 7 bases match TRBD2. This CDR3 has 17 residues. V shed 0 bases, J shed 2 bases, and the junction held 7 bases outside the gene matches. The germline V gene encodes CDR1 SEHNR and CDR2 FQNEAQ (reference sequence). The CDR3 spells CASSLARAGATYNEQFF. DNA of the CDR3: TGTGCCAGCAGCTTAGCGCGGGCGGGAGCTACCTACAATGAGCAGTTCTTC.

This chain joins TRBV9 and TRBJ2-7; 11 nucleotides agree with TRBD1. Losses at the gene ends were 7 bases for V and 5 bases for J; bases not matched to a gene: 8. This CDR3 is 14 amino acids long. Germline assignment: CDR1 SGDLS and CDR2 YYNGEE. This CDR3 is CASGTGGRGDEQYF. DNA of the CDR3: TGTGCCAGCGGGACAGGGGGGCGAGGGGACGAGCAGTACTTC.

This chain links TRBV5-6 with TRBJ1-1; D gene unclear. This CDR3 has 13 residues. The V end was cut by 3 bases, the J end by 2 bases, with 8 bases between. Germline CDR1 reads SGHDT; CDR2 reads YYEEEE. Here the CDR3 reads CASSSNINTEAFF. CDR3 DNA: TGTGCCAGCAGCTCCAACATTAACACTGAAGCTTTCTTT.

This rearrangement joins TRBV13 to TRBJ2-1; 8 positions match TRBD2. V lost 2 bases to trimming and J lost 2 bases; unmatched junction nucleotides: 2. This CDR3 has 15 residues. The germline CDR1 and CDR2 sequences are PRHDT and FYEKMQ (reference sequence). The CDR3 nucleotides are TGTGCCAGCAGCTTAAGAGCGGGAGCCTACAATGAGCAGTTCTTC. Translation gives CASSLRAGAYNEQFF.

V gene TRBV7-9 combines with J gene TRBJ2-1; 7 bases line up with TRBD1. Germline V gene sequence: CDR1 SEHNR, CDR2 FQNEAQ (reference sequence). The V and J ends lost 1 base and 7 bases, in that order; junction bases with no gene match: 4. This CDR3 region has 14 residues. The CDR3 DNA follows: TGTGCCAGCAGCTTAGGACAGGGCCTGAATGAGCAGTTCTTC. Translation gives CASSLGQGLNEQFF. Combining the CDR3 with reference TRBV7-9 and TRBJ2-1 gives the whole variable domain DTGVSQNPRHKITKRGQNVTFRCDPISEHNRLYWYRQTLGQGPEFLTYFQNEAQLEKSRLLSDRFSAERPKGSFSTLEIQRTEQGDSAMYLCASSLGQGLNEQFFGPGTRLTVL.

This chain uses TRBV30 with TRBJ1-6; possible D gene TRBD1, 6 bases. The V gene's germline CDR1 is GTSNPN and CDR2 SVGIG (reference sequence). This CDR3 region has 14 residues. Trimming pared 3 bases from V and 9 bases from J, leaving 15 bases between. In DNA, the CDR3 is TGTGCCTGGAGCGGAGGACAGTCCGGTTCACCCCTCCACTTT. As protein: CAWSGGQSGSPLHF.

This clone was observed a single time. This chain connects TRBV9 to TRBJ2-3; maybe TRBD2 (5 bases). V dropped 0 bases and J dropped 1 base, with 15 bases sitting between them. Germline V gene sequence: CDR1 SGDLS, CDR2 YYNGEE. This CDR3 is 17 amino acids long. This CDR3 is CASSVGWGEAGTDTQYF. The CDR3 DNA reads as TGTGCCAGCAGCGTAGGATGGGGAGAGGCGGGCACAGATACGCAGTATTTT.

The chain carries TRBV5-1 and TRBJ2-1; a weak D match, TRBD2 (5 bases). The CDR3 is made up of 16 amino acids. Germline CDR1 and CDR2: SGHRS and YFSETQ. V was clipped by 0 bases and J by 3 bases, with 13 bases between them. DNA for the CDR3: TGCGCCAGCAGCTTGGCCAGCTCGGGGAACTACAATGAGCAGTTCTTC. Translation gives CASSLASSGNYNEQFF.

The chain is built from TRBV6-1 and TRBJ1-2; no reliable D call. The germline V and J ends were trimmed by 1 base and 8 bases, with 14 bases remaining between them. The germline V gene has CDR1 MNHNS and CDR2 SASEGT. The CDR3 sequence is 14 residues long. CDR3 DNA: TGTGCCAGCAGTGAAGGAACGTCCCCGGGGGGCTACACCTTC. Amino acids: CASSEGTSPGGYTF.

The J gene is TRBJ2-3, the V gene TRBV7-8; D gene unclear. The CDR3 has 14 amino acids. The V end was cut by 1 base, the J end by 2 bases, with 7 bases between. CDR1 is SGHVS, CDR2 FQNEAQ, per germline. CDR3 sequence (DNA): TGTGCCAGCAGCTTAGAATATTCCACAGATACGCAGTATTTT. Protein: CASSLEYSTDTQYF. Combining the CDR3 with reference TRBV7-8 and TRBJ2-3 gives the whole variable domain GAGVSQSPRYKVAKRGQDVALRCDPISGHVSLFWYQQALGQGPEFLTYFQNEAQLDKSGLPSDRFFAERPEGSVSTLKIQRTQQEDSAVYLCASSLEYSTDTQYFGPGTRLTVL.

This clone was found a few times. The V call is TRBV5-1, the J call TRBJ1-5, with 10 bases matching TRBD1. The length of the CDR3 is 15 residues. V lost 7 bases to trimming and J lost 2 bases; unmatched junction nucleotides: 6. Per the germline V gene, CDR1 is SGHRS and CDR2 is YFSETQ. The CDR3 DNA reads TGCGCCAGCCACCCGACAGGGGGCGGCAATCAGCCCCAGCATTTT. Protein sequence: CASHPTGGGNQPQHF.

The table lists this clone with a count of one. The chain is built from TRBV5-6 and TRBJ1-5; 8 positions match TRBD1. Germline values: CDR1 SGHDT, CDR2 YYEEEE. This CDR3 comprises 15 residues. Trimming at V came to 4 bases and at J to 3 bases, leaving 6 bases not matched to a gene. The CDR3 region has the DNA TGTGCCAGCAGCGTTGGACAGGGTCTCAATCAGCCCCAGCATTTT. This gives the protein CASSVGQGLNQPQHF. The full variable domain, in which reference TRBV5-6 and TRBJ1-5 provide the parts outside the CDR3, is DAGVTQSPTHLIKTRGQQVTLRCSPKSGHDTVSWYQQALGQGPQFIFQYYEEEERQRGNFPDRFSGHQFPNYSSELNVNALLLGDSALYLCASSVGQGLNQPQHFGDGTRLSIL.

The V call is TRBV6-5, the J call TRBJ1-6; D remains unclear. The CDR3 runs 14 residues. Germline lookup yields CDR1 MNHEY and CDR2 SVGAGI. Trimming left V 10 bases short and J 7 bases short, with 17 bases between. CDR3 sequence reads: CATKRHGYNSPLHF. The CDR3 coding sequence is TGTGCCACGAAGCGTCACGGGTACAATTCACCCCTCCACTTT.

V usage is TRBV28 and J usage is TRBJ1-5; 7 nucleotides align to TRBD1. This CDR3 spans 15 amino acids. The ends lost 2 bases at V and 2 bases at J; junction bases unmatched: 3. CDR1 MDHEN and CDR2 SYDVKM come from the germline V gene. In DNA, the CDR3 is TGTGCCAGCAGTTTAGGTAGGGGGCGCAATCAGCCCCAGCATTTT. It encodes CASSLGRGRNQPQHF.

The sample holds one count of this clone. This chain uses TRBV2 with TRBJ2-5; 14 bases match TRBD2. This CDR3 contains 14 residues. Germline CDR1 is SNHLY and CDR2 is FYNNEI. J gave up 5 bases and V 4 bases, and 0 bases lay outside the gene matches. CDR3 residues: CASSGTSGGETQYF. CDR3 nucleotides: TGTGCCAGCAGTGGGACTAGCGGGGGGGAGACCCAGTACTTC.

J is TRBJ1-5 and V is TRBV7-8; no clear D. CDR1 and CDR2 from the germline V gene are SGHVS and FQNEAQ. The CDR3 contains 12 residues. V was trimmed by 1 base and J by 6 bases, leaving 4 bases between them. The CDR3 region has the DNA TGTGCCAGCAGCTTAGTCGGTCAGCCCCAGCATTTT. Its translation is CASSLVGQPQHF. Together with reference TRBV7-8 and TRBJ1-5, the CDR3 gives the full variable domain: GAGVSQSPRYKVAKRGQDVALRCDPISGHVSLFWYQQALGQGPEFLTYFQNEAQLDKSGLPSDRFFAERPEGSVSTLKIQRTQQEDSAVYLCASSLVGQPQHFGDGTRLSIL.

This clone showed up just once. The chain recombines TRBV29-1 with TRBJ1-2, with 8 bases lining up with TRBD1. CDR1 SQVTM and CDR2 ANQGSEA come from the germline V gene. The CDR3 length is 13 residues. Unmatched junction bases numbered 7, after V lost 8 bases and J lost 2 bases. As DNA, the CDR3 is TGCAGCTACCAGGGGGCACTAAACTATGGCTACACCTTC. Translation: CSYQGALNYGYTF.

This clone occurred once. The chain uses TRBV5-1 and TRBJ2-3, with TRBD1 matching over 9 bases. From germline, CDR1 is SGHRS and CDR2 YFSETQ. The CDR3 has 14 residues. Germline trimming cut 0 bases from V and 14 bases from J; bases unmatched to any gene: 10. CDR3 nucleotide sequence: TGCGCCAGCAGCTTGGCCGGGACAGGGCAGTTTTTGTATTTT. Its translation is CASSLAGTGQFLYF.

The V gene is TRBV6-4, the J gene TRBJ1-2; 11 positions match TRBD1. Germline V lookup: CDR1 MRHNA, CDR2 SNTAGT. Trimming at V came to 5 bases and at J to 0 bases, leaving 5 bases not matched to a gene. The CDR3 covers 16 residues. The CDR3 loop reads CASSPGQGEPNYGYTF. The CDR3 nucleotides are TGTGCCAGCAGTCCGGGACAGGGGGAGCCTAACTATGGCTACACCTTC.